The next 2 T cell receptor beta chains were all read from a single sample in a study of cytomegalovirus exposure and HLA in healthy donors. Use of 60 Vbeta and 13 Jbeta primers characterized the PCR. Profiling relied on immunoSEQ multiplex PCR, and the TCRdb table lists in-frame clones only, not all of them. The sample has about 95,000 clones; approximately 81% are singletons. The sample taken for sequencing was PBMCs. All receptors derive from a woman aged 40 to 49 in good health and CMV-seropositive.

The CDR3, as DNA: TGTGCCAGCAGTCCCGGGACAGAGGCAACTAATGAAAAACTGTTTTTT. Its translation is CASSPGTEATNEKLFF. The chain joins TRBV6-6 to TRBJ1-4, with 7 bases identical to TRBD1. The germline V gene encodes CDR1 MNHNY and CDR2 SVGAGI (reference sequence). This CDR3 comprises 16 residues. Unmatched junction bases numbered 6, after V lost 5 bases and J lost 0 bases.

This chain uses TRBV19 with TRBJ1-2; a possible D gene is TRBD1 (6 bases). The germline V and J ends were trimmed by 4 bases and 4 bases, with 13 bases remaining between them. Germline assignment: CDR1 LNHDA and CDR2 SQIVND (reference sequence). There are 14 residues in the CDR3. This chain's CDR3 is CASSTDGRGYGYTF. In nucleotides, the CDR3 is TGTGCCAGTAGTACGGACGGCAGGGGCTATGGCTACACCTTC.